The entry that follows covers one T cell receptor (beta chain) sequence. Its matching antigen is unknown. The CDR3 end is not reached by the read, which stops 3 residues before it; the germline J gene fills it in. Sequencing input was equivalent genomic DNA from CVID and controls. Sequencing used immunoSEQ multiplex PCR; TCRdb keeps in-frame clones, though not all of them. The sample contains about 23,000 clones, none occurring once; approximately 8.9% lies in the top ten. The entry originates in a study of T cell clonality in common variable immunodeficiency. The ends were cut back, 3 bases at V and 0 bases at J, with 10 bases in the middle. The V gene's germline CDR1 is SGHRS and CDR2 YFSETQ. The CDR3 runs to 14 residues. Regarding the study as a whole: Fewer deletions and N-nucleotide insertions were reportedly seen in common variable immunodeficiency TCR beta sequences.

The CVID group had around 16 females and roughly 30 males, mean age roughly 40. Replacement immunoglobulin had been given to every CVID subject for at least one year. CVID subjects were neither ill nor on immunomodulatory or immunosuppressive medication at sampling. This sequence originates from a human donor with common variable immunodeficiency. The V call is TRBV5-1, the J call TRBJ2-7; a possible D gene is TRBD1 (6 bases). The sequencing input was peripheral blood mononuclear cells. The DNA read from the CDR3 is TGCGCCAGCAGCTCTACAGGGAGCTCCTACGAG. It encodes CASSSTGSSYE. The complete CDR3 protein is CASSSTGSSYEQYF.